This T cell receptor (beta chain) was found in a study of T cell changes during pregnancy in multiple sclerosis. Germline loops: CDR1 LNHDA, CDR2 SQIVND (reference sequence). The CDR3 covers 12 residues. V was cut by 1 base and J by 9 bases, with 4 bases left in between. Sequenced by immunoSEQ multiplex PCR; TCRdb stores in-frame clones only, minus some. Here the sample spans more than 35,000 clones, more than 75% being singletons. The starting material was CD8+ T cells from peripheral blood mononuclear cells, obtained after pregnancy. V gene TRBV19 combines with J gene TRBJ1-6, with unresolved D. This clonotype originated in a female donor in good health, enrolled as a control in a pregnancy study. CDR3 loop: CASSIGGSPLHF. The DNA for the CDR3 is TGTGCCAGTAGTATAGGCGGTTCACCCCTCCACTTT.